A selection of T cell receptor beta chains follows, all from one sample in a study of T cells in Graves' hyperthyroidism and ophthalmopathy. MiXCR, run by TCRdb on the multiplex PCR reads, gives a single entry per CDR3 protein. The sample consists of 600,000 to 700,000 distinct CDR3 sequences, over 12% of them appearing once. What was sequenced was blood. The origin of the receptors is a woman in her forties with Graves' ophthalmopathy. The CDR3 runs from the conserved cysteine through the conserved F or W. Fields, in order: J gene, clone size, V gene, D gene, CDR3 DNA, CDR3 protein. The D gene is left open where the match is weak. Clone size, where shown, is once, few, many, or a class for clones that have expanded.

J: TRBJ2-7
size: many
V: TRBV12-3/TRBV12-4
D: TRBD2
DNA: TGTGCCAGCAGTTTGGGTGGGGTAGCGGGAATAAACGAGCAGTACTTC
CDR3: CASSLGGVAGINEQYF

J: TRBJ2-7
size: many
V: TRBV11-2
D: -
DNA: TGTACCAGCAGCTTAGATCTGAGGGGCGCGGGCTCCTACGAGCAGTACTTC
CDR3: CTSSLDLRGAGSYEQYF

J: TRBJ2-2
size: few
V: TRBV10-3
D: TRBD1
DNA: TGTGCCATCACCGGGACAGAAAAAAGGACCGGGGAGCTGTTTTTT
CDR3: CAITGTEKRTGELFF

J: TRBJ1-1
size: many
V: TRBV4-1
D: -
DNA: TGCGCCAGCAGCCAGTACTCCAGGGAGAGGAAGACTGAAGCTTTCTTT
CDR3: CASSQYSRERKTEAFF

J: TRBJ1-3
size: once
V: TRBV20-1
D: -
DNA: TGCAGTGCCGGATCCGGGGTACTCTCTGGAAACACCATATATTTT
CDR3: CSAGSGVLSGNTIYF

J: TRBJ2-1
size: many
V: TRBV2
D: TRBD2
DNA: TGTGCCAGCCAGGGACTAGCAGGACAGGAACAGTTCTTC
CDR3: CASQGLAGQEQFF

J: TRBJ2-7
size: few
V: TRBV6-2/TRBV6-3
D: -
DNA: TGTGCCAGCAGCCCGCCTCAGGGGCCCAGCTACGAGCAGTACTTC
CDR3: CASSPPQGPSYEQYF

J: TRBJ1-3
size: -
V: TRBV6-1
D: TRBD1
DNA: TGTGCCAGCAGTCTCAGGACAGGGGTGGCTGGAAACACCATATATTTT
CDR3: CASSLRTGVAGNTIYF

J: TRBJ1-1
size: many
V: TRBV6-5
D: -
DNA: TGTGCCAGCAGTTTTTATGGCCTTATGAACACTGAAGCTTTCTTT
CDR3: CASSFYGLMNTEAFF

J: TRBJ1-5
size: many
V: TRBV28
D: -
DNA: TGTGCCAGCTTGAAAGGACGATATCAGCCCCAGCATTTT
CDR3: CASLKGRYQPQHF

J: TRBJ2-7
size: many
V: TRBV4-2
D: -
DNA: TGTGCCAGCAGCCAAGGAAGGGGGGGTGACGAGCAGTACTTC
CDR3: CASSQGRGGDEQYF

J: TRBJ2-6
size: many
V: TRBV6-1
D: -
DNA: TGTGCCAGCAGTGAAGGTGTGATTAACGTCCTGACTTTC
CDR3: CASSEGVINVLTF

J: TRBJ1-1
size: -
V: TRBV7-8
D: -
DNA: TGTGCCAGCAGCTTAGGACAGACTCAGTACACTGAAGCTTTCTTT
CDR3: CASSLGQTQYTEAFF

J: TRBJ1-1
size: many
V: TRBV2
D: -
DNA: TGTGCCAGCAGTGGTAGGGGGGTGAACACTGAAGCTTTCTTT
CDR3: CASSGRGVNTEAFF

J: TRBJ1-2
size: many
V: TRBV5-1
D: -
DNA: TGTGCCAGCAGTTTAGACGGGTATGGCTACACCTTC
CDR3: CASSLDGYGYTF

J: TRBJ2-2
size: -
V: TRBV5-1
D: TRBD2
DNA: TGCGCCAGCAGCGAAACGCCTAGCGGGACGAACACCGGGGAGCTGTTTTTT
CDR3: CASSETPSGTNTGELFF

J: TRBJ2-7
size: few
V: TRBV9
D: TRBD1
DNA: TGTGCCAGCAGCGTCGGGACAGGGGCCCCGGGGGGGACCTACGAGCAGTACTTC
CDR3: CASSVGTGAPGGTYEQYF

J: TRBJ2-7
size: many
V: TRBV5-1
D: -
DNA: TGCGCCAGCAGCTTGGGGCTAGCGAATTACGAGCAGTACTTC
CDR3: CASSLGLANYEQYF

J: TRBJ1-2
size: many
V: TRBV20-1
D: -
DNA: TGCAGTGCTAGGCCTCCTAGAGGGTGGAGTTATGGCTACACCTTC
CDR3: CSARPPRGWSYGYTF

J: TRBJ2-7
size: many
V: TRBV27
D: -
DNA: TGTGCCAGCAAAAAGGAGAACCTACAATTCTACGAGCAGTACTTC
CDR3: CASKKENLQFYEQYF

J: TRBJ2-7
size: many
V: TRBV2
D: TRBD2
DNA: TGTGCCAGAGGTGCGGGAGGGTTCTACGAGCAGTACTTC
CDR3: CARGAGGFYEQYF

J: TRBJ2-7
size: -
V: TRBV24-1
D: -
DNA: TGTGCCACCAGTGCCGCTGGCCAGGGTAACTACGAGCAGTACTTC
CDR3: CATSAAGQGNYEQYF

J: TRBJ2-7
size: many
V: TRBV6-1
D: TRBD1
DNA: TGTGCCAGCAGCCCAGGGGGCGTGGGCGAGCAGTACTTC
CDR3: CASSPGGVGEQYF

J: TRBJ2-5
size: many
V: TRBV7-9
D: -
DNA: TGTGCCAGCAGCTTAGCGCTAGGGACGCAAGAGACCCAGTACTTC
CDR3: CASSLALGTQETQYF

J: TRBJ1-5
size: many
V: TRBV19
D: -
DNA: TGTGCCAGTAGTCGGGGGACGTCGAATCAGCCCCAGCATTTT
CDR3: CASSRGTSNQPQHF

J: TRBJ1-3
size: many
V: TRBV12-3/TRBV12-4
D: TRBD1
DNA: TGTGCCAGCAGTTTATGGACAGGCGCCTCTGGAAACACCATATATTTT
CDR3: CASSLWTGASGNTIYF

J: TRBJ1-1
size: many
V: TRBV19
D: -
DNA: TGTGCCAGTAGTATCCCCGGACGGGGGAACACTGAAGCTTTCTTT
CDR3: CASSIPGRGNTEAFF

J: TRBJ2-7
size: many
V: TRBV28
D: -
DNA: TGTGCCAGCAGACTCTTCAGGGAAGGGGAGCAGTACTTC
CDR3: CASRLFREGEQYF

J: TRBJ2-7
size: -
V: TRBV18
D: -
DNA: TGTGCCAGCTCGGCGGGTGAGGGGGGTTCCTACGAGCAGTACTTC
CDR3: CASSAGEGGSYEQYF

J: TRBJ1-1
size: many
V: TRBV6-1
D: -
DNA: TGTGCCAGCAGCCCCCGCGCGGCCACTGAAGCTTTCTTT
CDR3: CASSPRAATEAFF

J: TRBJ2-4
size: -
V: TRBV6-2/TRBV6-3
D: -
DNA: TGTGCCAGCAGTTACGATGGCCGGGCGGACATTCAGTACTTC
CDR3: CASSYDGRADIQYF

J: TRBJ2-3
size: -
V: TRBV5-1
D: -
DNA: TGCGCCAGCAGGGGAGCAGGTAGGGGCACAGATACGCAGTATTTT
CDR3: CASRGAGRGTDTQYF

J: TRBJ1-5
size: many
V: TRBV20-1
D: -
DNA: TGCAGTGCTAGATATTCCGAGGCGTATCAGCCCCAGCATTTT
CDR3: CSARYSEAYQPQHF

J: TRBJ1-2
size: few
V: TRBV11-2
D: TRBD1
DNA: TGTGCCAGCAGCCAATGGGGGACAGGAAAATCAGGTGGCTACACCTTC
CDR3: CASSQWGTGKSGGYTF

J: TRBJ1-1
size: many
V: TRBV12-3/TRBV12-4
D: -
DNA: TGTGCCGGCAGGCAACCCGGTTACACTGAAGCTTTCTTT
CDR3: CAGRQPGYTEAFF

J: TRBJ2-4
size: many
V: TRBV27
D: TRBD2
DNA: TGTGCCAGCAGTTTCGGCGGGAGCAAAACCAAAAACATTCAGTACTTC
CDR3: CASSFGGSKTKNIQYF

J: TRBJ2-7
size: many
V: TRBV28
D: TRBD2
DNA: TGTGCCAGCAGTACAACTAGCGGGAGGTACGAGCAGTACTTC
CDR3: CASSTTSGRYEQYF

J: TRBJ2-5
size: -
V: TRBV28
D: -
DNA: TGTGCCAGCAGTTTCCTAGTGGGGACGGGGACCCAGTACTTC
CDR3: CASSFLVGTGTQYF

J: TRBJ1-3
size: many
V: TRBV20-1
D: -
DNA: TGCAGTGCTAGAGTAGGCGGAAACACCATATATTTT
CDR3: CSARVGGNTIYF

J: TRBJ1-1
size: many
V: TRBV28
D: -
DNA: TGTGCCAGCAGCTCGGGACAAGTTATCACTGAAGCTTTCTTT
CDR3: CASSSGQVITEAFF

J: TRBJ2-7
size: -
V: TRBV6-1
D: -
DNA: TGTGCCAGCAGGTCCGGGGGGCGCCAGCAGTACTTC
CDR3: CASRSGGRQQYF